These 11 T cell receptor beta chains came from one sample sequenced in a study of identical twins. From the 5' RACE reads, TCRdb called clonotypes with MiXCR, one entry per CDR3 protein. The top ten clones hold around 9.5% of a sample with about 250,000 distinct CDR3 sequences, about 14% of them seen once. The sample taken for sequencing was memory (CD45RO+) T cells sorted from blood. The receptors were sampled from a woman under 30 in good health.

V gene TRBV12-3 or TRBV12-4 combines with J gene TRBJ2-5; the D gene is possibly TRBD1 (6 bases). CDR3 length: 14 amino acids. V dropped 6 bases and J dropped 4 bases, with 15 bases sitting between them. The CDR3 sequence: CASRTGGGGETQYF. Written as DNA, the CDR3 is TGTGCCAGCAGGACTGGTGGGGGCGGAGAGACCCAGTACTTC.

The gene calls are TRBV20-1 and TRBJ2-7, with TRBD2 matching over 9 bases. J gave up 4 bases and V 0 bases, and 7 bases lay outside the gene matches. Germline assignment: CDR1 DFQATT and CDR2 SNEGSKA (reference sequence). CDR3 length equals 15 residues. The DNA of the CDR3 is TGCAGTGCTAGAGATCGGCGGGGGGGTAGATACGAGCAGTACTTC. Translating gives CSARDRRGGRYEQYF.

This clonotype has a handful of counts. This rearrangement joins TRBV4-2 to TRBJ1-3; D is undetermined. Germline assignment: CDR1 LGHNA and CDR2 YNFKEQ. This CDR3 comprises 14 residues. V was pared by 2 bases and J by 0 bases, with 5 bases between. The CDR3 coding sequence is TGTGCCAGCAGCCAATCGCCCTCTGGAAACACCATATATTTT. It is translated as CASSQSPSGNTIYF.

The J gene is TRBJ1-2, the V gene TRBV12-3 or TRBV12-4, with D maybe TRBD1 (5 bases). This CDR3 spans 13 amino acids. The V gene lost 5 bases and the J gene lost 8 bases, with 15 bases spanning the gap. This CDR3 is CASSLNPQGGYTF. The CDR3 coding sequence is TGTGCCAGCAGTCTTAACCCTCAGGGCGGCTACACCTTC.

CDR3 sequence (DNA): TGCGCCAGCAGCTTGGATGGAAATACGCAGTATTTT. This codes for CASSLDGNTQYF. The J gene is TRBJ2-3, the V gene TRBV5-1; D uncertain. The germline V and J ends were trimmed by 0 bases and 7 bases, with 6 bases remaining between them. Per germline, CDR1 SGHRS and CDR2 YFSETQ. This CDR3 is built from 12 residues.

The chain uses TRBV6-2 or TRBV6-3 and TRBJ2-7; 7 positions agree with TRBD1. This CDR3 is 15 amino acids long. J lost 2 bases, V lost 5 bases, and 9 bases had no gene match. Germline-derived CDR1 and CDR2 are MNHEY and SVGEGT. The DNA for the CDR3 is TGTGCCAGCAGTCAACTAACAGGGGTTCCCTACGAGCAGTACTTC. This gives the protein CASSQLTGVPYEQYF.

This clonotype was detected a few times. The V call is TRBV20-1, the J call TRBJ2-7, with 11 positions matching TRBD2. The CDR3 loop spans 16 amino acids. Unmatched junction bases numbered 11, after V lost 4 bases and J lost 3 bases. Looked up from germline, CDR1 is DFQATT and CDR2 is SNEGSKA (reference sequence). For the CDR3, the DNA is TGCAGTGCTACCCGCCTTAGAACTAGCGGGGGCTACGAGCAGTACTTC. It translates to CSATRLRTSGGYEQYF.

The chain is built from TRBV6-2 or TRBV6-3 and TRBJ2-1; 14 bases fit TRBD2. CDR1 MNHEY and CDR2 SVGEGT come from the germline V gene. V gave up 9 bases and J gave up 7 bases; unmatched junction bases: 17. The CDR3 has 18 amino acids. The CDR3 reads CASRQHLTSGRAVNEQFF. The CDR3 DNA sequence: TGTGCCAGTAGGCAACACTTGACTAGCGGGAGGGCCGTGAATGAGCAGTTCTTC.

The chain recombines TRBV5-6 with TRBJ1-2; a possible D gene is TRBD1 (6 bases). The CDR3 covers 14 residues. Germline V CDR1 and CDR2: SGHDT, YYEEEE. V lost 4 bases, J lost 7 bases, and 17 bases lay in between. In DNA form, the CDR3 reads TGTGCCAGCAGCACGGAGGGGGGGGTGAGTGGCTACACCTTC. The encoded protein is CASSTEGGVSGYTF.

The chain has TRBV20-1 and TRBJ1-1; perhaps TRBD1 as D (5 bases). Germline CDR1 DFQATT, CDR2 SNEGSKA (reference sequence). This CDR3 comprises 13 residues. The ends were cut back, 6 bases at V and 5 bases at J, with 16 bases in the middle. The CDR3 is CSALAGGETEAFF. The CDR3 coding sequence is TGCAGTGCCCTAGCTGGGGGAGAGACTGAAGCTTTCTTT.

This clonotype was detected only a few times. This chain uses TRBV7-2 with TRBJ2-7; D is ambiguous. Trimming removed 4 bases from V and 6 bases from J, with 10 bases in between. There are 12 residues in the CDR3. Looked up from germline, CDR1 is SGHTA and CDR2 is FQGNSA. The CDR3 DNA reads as TGTGCCAGCAGCTCTAACCGGTTCGAGCAGTACTTC. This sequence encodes CASSSNRFEQYF. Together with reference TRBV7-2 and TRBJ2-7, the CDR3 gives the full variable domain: GAGVSQSPSNKVTEKGKDVELRCDPISGHTALYWYRQSLGQGLEFLIYFQGNSAPDKSGLPSDRFSAERTGGSVSTLTIQRTQQEDSAVYLCASSSNRFEQYFGPGTRLTVT.